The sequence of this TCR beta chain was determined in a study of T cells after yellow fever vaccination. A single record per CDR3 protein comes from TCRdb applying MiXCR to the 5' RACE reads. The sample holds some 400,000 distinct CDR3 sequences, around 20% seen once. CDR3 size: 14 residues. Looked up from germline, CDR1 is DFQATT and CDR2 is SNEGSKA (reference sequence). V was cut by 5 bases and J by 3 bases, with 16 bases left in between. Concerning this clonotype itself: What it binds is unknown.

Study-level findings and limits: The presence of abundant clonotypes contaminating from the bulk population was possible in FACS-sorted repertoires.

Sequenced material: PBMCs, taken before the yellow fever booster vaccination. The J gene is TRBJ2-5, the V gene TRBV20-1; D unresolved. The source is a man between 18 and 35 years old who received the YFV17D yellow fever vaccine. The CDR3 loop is CSAVKAAFKETQYF. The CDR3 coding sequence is TGCAGTGCTGTAAAGGCAGCGTTTAAAGAGACCCAGTACTTC.